This TCR beta chain was captured by sequencing in a study of identifying expanded T cells in peripheral blood (dated by TCRdb to between 2018 and 2021). Regarding the complete study: Four technical replicates, made by sequencing separate aliquots from the same pool of genomic DNA, were compared pairwise.

No immune events such as infections were documented for the healthy donors during the collection period. To calibrate time-dependent variance in a beta-binomial model of T-cell clone differential abundance, blood repertoires from healthy donors were used as a training cohort. There were roughly 10 healthy donors in the training cohort, of whom 3 were female and 7 were male. On average the donors were around 44 years old, and their ages spanned 29 to 64 years. Whole blood was collected from each healthy donor at three time points spaced approximately 2 weeks apart and obtained from a commercial supplier. For immunosequencing, genomic DNA was extracted from whole blood that had not been sorted. The CDR3 runs 12 residues from the cysteine to the phenylalanine. Solely the CDR3 DNA is kept, with 36 bases framed from the first base. The germline V gene encodes CDR1 MNHNS and CDR2 SASEGT. V and J are truncated by 8 bases and 4 bases respectively, leaving an intervening sequence of 9 bases.

For this clone: Its target antigen remains unknown. Base qualities were left out, and no much larger clone turns up one base away.

TCRbeta CDR3 regions were profiled by bias-controlled multiplex PCR amplification of genomic DNA with the immunoSEQ Assay. In the original analysis: To quantify the absolute abundance of each unique TCRbeta CDR3 region, the sequences were collapsed and filtered. Differential abundance was assessed using a binomial (Fisher-equivalent) model and a beta-binomial model in which time-dependent variance fitted from healthy donors was added. Clones with fewer than 5 combined templates were removed, and differential abundance was called for clones with a Benjamini-Hochberg FDR below 0.01. The form v = (b*log(k)+a)^2 was used to model beta-binomial variance as a function of total template count across the two samples. Drawn from immuneACCESS, this table holds only the in-frame rearrangements with V and J called that TCRdb kept. Clones are partly lost; checked studies trace under half to an unresolved V gene and leave the rest unexplained. That table is the source of V, J and clone size, and D and trimming were worked out from the DNA. This sample is represented by 75,000 to 90,000 clones; about 90% of them were singletons. Less than 9.5% of the sample rests with the top ten.

Results the study describes overall, beyond this receptor: It was expected by the authors that biological variance in healthy repertoires might increase further over much longer intervals, such as months to years. Across all healthy-donor time intervals, the beta-binomial model significantly cut both the number of clones called differentially abundant and the false-positive rate. The binomial model flagged about 1.1 differentially abundant clones between technical replicates but roughly 15 over roughly two weeks and 19 over approximately 4 weeks. In all healthy donors, the variance in clone template counts between samples taken 2 to 3 weeks apart rose significantly as total template count increased.

Rearrangement joined TRBV6-1 to TRBJ1-3; no D gene can be assigned with confidence. The sample comprised blood. The sequence came from a person aged 18 to 75 in good health. The CDR3 protein is CASSANGNTIYF. The DNA sequence is TGTGCCAGCTCCGCGAACGGAAACACCATATATTTT.